This record concerns one T cell receptor beta chain sequence. There is no known antigen for this receptor. There are no base qualities to consult, and no much larger clone falls within one base. The data were obtained in a study of blood T cell repertoires in COVID-19 (TCRdb year 2020). General notes on the study: The collaborator samples originated in the United States, Italy and Spain and spanned the acute and convalescent phases of COVID-19. The material from the prospective study consisted of cDNA or gDNA derived from T cells, B-cell-depleted T cells, or PBMCs. Where available, HLA class I and class II types were taken from metadata supplied by the sample provider and were not determined by assay-based typing. The repertoires were released in a freely available public database meant as a resource for research on the immune response to SARS-CoV-2. Subjects who had been exposed to COVID-19, were actively infected with it, or had recovered from it provided the deeply sampled blood TCRbeta repertoires that made up the dataset. Nearly every sample came with metadata listing a de-identified subject ID, COVID-19 status, age in years and sex. The samples were drawn from the first 160 participants of the ongoing ImmuneRACE study and from 950 to 1,500 subjects provided by 6 global collaborators.

The full study reports these points: Clinical and demographic metadata were provided uncurated, with the amount varying by source and participant.

The immunoSEQ Assay, a bias-controlled multiplex PCR, was used to amplify TCRbeta CDR3 regions from genomic DNA. Turning to the authors' computational methods: The number of nucleated cells in each sample was estimated by amplification of reference gene primers within the assay. To quantify the absolute abundance of each unique TCRbeta CDR3 rearrangement, sequence reads were collapsed and filtered. For each sample, productive Simpson clonality was calculated as the square root of Simpson's diversity index across productive rearrangements. TCRdb took over this immuneACCESS table, retaining in-frame rearrangements with V and J assigned. Such tables are incomplete; in checked studies, under half of the missing clones stem from an unresolved V gene, and the remainder is unexplained. The V and J calls and clone size were taken over from that table, and D and trimming were inferred from the DNA. For this sample the table gives roughly 170,000 clones, of which approximately 81% were detected only once. The ten largest clones capture 15% to 20% of the sample.

Participants in the prospective study were aged about 18 to 95 years, lived in approximately 26 United States geographic areas, and enrolled through a virtual design. To assign participants to cohorts, the prospective study relied on clinical history that participants themselves reported in a screening survey and a study questionnaire. Recovered participants in ImmuneRACE Cohort 3 were defined by two consecutive negative NP/OP PCR tests, clearance by a healthcare professional, or resolution of symptoms. In the prospective study, mobile phlebotomists collected whole blood, serum and a nasopharyngeal or oropharyngeal swab from each participant. Additional blood draws and questionnaires over an approximately two-month period could optionally be provided by prospective study participants. Prospective study blood samples were shipped either frozen or at room temperature before DNA extraction. This sequence originates from a man between 60 and 75 years old who had recovered from COVID-19. Input material: PBMCs or T cells enriched from blood (not recorded which).

CDR3 protein: CASSLDGRTSGENEQFF. The nucleotide sequence reads as follows: TGCGCCAGCAGCTTGGACGGGCGGACTAGCGGAGAGAATGAGCAGTTCTTC. The rearrangement joined TRBV5-1 to TRBJ2-1, and 10 junctional nucleotides match TRBD2. V is cut back by 0 bases and J by 7 bases, with 10 bases in the junction unmatched. CDR1 is given as SGHRS and CDR2 as YFSETQ, both from the germline V gene. The cysteine opens and the phenylalanine closes a CDR3 of 17 amino acids. The sequence is cut down to CDR3 DNA, 51 bases in frame from base 1.